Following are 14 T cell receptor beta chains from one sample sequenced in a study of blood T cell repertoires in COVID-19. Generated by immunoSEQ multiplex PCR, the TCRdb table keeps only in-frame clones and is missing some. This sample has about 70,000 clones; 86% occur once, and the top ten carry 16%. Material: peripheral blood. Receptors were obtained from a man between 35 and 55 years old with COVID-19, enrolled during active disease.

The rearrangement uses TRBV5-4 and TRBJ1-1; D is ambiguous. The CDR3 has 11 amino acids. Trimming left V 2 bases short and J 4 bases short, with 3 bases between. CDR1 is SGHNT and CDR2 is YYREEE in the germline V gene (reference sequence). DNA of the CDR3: TGTGCCAGCAGCTTCAGCACTGAAGCTTTCTTT. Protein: CASSFSTEAFF.

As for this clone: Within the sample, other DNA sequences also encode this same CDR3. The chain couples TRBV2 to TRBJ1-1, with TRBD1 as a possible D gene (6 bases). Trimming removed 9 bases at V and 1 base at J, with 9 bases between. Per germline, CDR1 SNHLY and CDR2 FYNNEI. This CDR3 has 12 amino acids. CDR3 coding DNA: TGTGCCAGTCGACAGGAGAACACTGAAGCTTTCTTT. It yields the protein CASRQENTEAFF.

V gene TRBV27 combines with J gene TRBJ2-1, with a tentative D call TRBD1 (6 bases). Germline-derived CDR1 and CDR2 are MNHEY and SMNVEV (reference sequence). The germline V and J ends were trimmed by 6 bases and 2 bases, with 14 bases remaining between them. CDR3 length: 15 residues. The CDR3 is CASRWTASTYNEQFF. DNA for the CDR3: TGTGCCAGCAGATGGACAGCATCAACCTACAATGAGCAGTTCTTC.

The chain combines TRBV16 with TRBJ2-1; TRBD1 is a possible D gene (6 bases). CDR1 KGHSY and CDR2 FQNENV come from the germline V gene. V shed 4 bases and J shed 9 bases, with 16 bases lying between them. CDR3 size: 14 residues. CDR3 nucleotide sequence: TGTGCCAGCAGCCCCCCTCTCAGGGGCGGTGAGCAGTTCTTC. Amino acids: CASSPPLRGGEQFF.

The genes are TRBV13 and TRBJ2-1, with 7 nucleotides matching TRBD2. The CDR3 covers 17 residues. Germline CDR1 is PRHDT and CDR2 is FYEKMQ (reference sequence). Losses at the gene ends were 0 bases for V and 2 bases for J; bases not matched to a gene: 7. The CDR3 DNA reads TGTGCCAGCAGCTTAGGCCCGGCGGGGGTTCCCTACAATGAGCAGTTCTTC. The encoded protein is CASSLGPAGVPYNEQFF.

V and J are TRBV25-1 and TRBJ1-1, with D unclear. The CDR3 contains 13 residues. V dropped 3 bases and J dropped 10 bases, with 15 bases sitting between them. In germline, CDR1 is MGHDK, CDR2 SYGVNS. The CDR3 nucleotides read TGTGCCAGCAGTGACCAGGCGTTGTATCGAGCTTTCTTT. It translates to CASSDQALYRAFF.

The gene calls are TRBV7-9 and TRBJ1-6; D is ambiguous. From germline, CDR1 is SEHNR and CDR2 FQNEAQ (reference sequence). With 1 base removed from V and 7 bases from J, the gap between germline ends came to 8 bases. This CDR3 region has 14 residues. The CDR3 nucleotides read TGTGCCAGCAGCTTAGGGGCCAGGAATTCACCCCTCCACTTT. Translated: CASSLGARNSPLHF.

In DNA, the CDR3 is TGTGCCAGCAGTGACAGGGCATGGGGTGGTGAGCAGTTCTTC. This codes for CASSDRAWGGEQFF. The chain has TRBV2 and TRBJ2-1; weak D call: TRBD1 (5 bases). Germline V gene sequence: CDR1 SNHLY, CDR2 FYNNEI. Trimming pared 3 bases from V and 9 bases from J, leaving 15 bases between. CDR3 length: 14 residues.

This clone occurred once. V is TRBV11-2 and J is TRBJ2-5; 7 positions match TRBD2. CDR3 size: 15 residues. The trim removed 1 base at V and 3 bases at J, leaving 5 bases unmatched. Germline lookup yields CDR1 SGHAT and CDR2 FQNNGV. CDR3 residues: CASSLGPGLKETQYF. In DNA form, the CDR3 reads TGTGCCAGCAGCTTAGGCCCGGGACTAAAAGAGACCCAGTACTTC.

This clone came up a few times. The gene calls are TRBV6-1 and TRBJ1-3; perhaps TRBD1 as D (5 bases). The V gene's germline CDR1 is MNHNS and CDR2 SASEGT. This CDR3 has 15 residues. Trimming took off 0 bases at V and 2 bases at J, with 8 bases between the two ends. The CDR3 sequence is CASSEATRAGNTIYF. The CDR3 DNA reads TGTGCCAGCAGTGAAGCGACCAGGGCTGGAAACACCATATATTTT.

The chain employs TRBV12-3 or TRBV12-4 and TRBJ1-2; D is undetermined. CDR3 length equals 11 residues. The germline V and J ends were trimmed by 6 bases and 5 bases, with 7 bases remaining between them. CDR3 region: CASRFIYGYTF. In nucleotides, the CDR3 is TGTGCCAGCAGATTCATTTATGGCTACACCTTC.

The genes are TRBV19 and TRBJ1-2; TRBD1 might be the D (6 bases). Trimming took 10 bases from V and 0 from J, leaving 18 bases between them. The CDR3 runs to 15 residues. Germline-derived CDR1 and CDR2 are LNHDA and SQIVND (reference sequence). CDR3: CAIRPTGSSNYGYTF. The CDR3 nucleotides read TGTGCCATACGACCAACAGGGTCCTCTAACTATGGCTACACCTTC.

CDR3 protein: CSVGTGIDYGYTF. CDR3 in DNA: TGCAGCGTAGGGACAGGAATTGACTATGGCTACACCTTC. The genes are TRBV29-1 and TRBJ1-2; 8 bases fit TRBD1. The CDR3 contains 13 residues. CDR1 is SQVTM and CDR2 is ANQGSEA in the germline V gene. With 6 bases clipped from V and 3 bases from J, the junction kept 6 bases outside the gene matches. Combining the CDR3 with reference TRBV29-1 and TRBJ1-2 gives the whole variable domain SAVISQKPSRDICQRGTSLTIQCQVDSQVTMMFWYRQQPGQSLTLIATANQGSEATYESGFVIDKFPISRPNLTFSTLTVSNMSPEDSSIYLCSVGTGIDYGYTFGSGTRLTVV.

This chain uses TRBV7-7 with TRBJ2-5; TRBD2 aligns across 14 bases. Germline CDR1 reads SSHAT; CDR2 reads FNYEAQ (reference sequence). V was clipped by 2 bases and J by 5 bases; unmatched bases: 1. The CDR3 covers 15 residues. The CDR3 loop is CASSLRLAGGETQYF. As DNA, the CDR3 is TGTGCCAGCAGCTTACGACTAGCGGGGGGGGAGACCCAGTACTTC.